The 16 T cell receptor beta chains presented below share a single source sample, sequenced in a study of T-cell memory formation after mild COVID-19. TCRdb ran MiXCR on the 5' RACE reads and lists one entry per CDR3 protein. The sample has roughly 250,000 distinct CDR3 sequences; about a sixth are singletons. The specimen was PBMCs or a T cell subset sorted from them (not recorded which). These receptors came from a man between 18 and 35 years old who had mild COVID-19 (a few samples of this study predate the infection). Cell type and time point are not known.

This clonotype was observed at least ten times. The V call is TRBV6-2 or TRBV6-3, the J call TRBJ2-1, with 8 bases lining up with TRBD2. The CDR3 contains 15 residues. Germline V gives CDR1 MNHEY, CDR2 SVGEGT. Trimming cost V 5 bases and J 10 bases; bases outside gene matches: 13. CDR3 coding DNA: TGTGCCAGCAGTCCCTCCGGGGGGGCAAGGGGGGAGCAGTTCTTC. Its translation: CASSPSGGARGEQFF.

This clonotype was detected once. The rearrangement uses TRBV12-3 or TRBV12-4 and TRBJ1-6; D ambiguous. The CDR3 has 13 amino acids. V was pared by 3 bases and J by 10 bases, with 10 bases between. The CDR3 here is CASSFLRQSPLHF. DNA for the CDR3: TGTGCCAGCAGTTTTCTCCGGCAGTCACCCCTCCACTTT.

The chain joins TRBV11-2 to TRBJ1-3; 9 nucleotides match TRBD1. This CDR3 comprises 15 residues. Germline values: CDR1 SGHAT, CDR2 FQNNGV. With V trimmed by 2 bases and J by 7 bases, 6 bases remained unmatched. In nucleotides, the CDR3 is TGTGCCAGCAGCTTATCGGGACAGGGCTTCAACACCATATATTTT. As protein: CASSLSGQGFNTIYF.

This clonotype occurred many times. The chain combines TRBV6-5 with TRBJ1-1; D gene unclear. The germline gives CDR1 MNHEY, CDR2 SVGAGI. The CDR3 spans 13 residues. The germline V and J ends were trimmed by 4 bases and 4 bases, with 10 bases remaining between them. CDR3 in amino acids: CASSLGIGTEAFF. CDR3 sequence (DNA): TGTGCCAGCAGTTTAGGGATCGGCACTGAAGCTTTCTTT.

V is TRBV7-9 and J is TRBJ2-4; the D gene is possibly TRBD1 (6 bases). Germline V gene sequence: CDR1 SEHNR, CDR2 FQNEAQ (reference sequence). V was pared by 3 bases and J by 1 base, with 10 bases between. The CDR3 length is 15 residues. DNA for the CDR3: TGTGCCAGCAGCTTCGAGGGGGAGGCCAAAAACATTCAGTACTTC. Its protein product is CASSFEGEAKNIQYF. Drawing the rest from reference TRBV7-9 and TRBJ2-4, the complete variable domain is DTGVSQNPRHKITKRGQNVTFRCDPISEHNRLYWYRQTLGQGPEFLTYFQNEAQLEKSRLLSDRFSAERPKGSFSTLEIQRTEQGDSAMYLCASSFEGEAKNIQYFGAGTRLSVL.

This chain joins TRBV5-1 and TRBJ1-4; no reliable D call. Germline CDR1 and CDR2: SGHRS and YFSETQ. Trimming stripped 0 bases from V and 7 bases from J, with 13 bases between. CDR3 length: 15 residues. The CDR3 region has the DNA TGCGCCAGCAGCTTGGATCCGGGAGTAAGTGAAAAACTGTTTTTT. Its translation is CASSLDPGVSEKLFF.

This chain joins TRBV29-1 and TRBJ2-3; D uncertain. Germline assignment: CDR1 SQVTM and CDR2 ANQGSEA. CDR3 length: 13 residues. V lost 8 bases and J 0 bases, leaving 12 bases between the germline ends. In DNA form, the CDR3 reads TGCAGCCCCTCCTGGGTGAGCACAGATACGCAGTATTTT. This codes for CSPSWVSTDTQYF.

This rearrangement joins TRBV20-1 to TRBJ1-3, with D possibly being TRBD1 (6 bases). Germline lookup yields CDR1 DFQATT and CDR2 SNEGSKA (reference sequence). Trimming stripped 6 bases from V and 0 bases from J, with 15 bases between. This CDR3 contains 15 residues. For the CDR3, the DNA is TGCAGTGCAGGGGGACACCTAGACTCTGGAAACACCATATATTTT. This sequence encodes CSAGGHLDSGNTIYF.

The V call is TRBV5-4, the J call TRBJ1-2; TRBD1 might be the D (5 bases). The CDR3 is 14 amino acids. The germline V gene has CDR1 SGHNT and CDR2 YYREEE (reference sequence). Between the trimmed V and J ends, which lost 5 bases and 1 base, there was a span of 12 bases. The CDR3 nucleotides are TGTGCCAGCAGAATGGGGGACCGTAACTATGGCTACACCTTC. Its translation is CASRMGDRNYGYTF.

V gene TRBV4-1 combines with J gene TRBJ1-2; D may be TRBD1 (5 bases). V lost 3 bases and J lost 8, with 13 bases in between. CDR3 length: 13 amino acids. Looked up from germline, CDR1 is MGHRA and CDR2 is YSYEKL. CDR3 amino acids: CASSHRQGGGYTF. The CDR3 DNA sequence: TGCGCCAGCAGCCATCGTCAGGGAGGGGGCTACACCTTC.

This clonotype was counted between two and nine times. The chain uses TRBV4-1 and TRBJ1-1; 7 bases align to TRBD1. There are 15 residues in the CDR3. Germline V lookup: CDR1 MGHRA, CDR2 YSYEKL. Losses at the gene ends were 5 bases for V and 0 bases for J; bases not matched to a gene: 6. This CDR3 reads CASSSPRGMNTEAFF. The DNA of the CDR3 is TGCGCCAGCAGCTCCCCCAGGGGGATGAACACTGAAGCTTTCTTT.

This clonotype was observed a handful of times. V is TRBV15 and J is TRBJ2-3; D is undetermined. The CDR3 consists of 12 residues. Trimming took 5 bases from V and 5 from J, leaving 8 bases between them. Germline values: CDR1 LNHNV, CDR2 YYDKDF (reference sequence). CDR3 region: CATSSREDTQYF. Here the CDR3 DNA reads TGTGCCACCAGCTCACGCGAAGATACGCAGTATTTT.

This clonotype was seen a few times. This sequence joins TRBV29-1 and TRBJ2-3; TRBD2 agrees at 8 bases. The CDR3 sequence is 12 residues long. The germline CDR1 and CDR2 sequences are SQVTM and ANQGSEA. The trim removed 2 bases at V and 5 bases at J, leaving 0 bases unmatched. The CDR3 DNA reads TGCAGCGTTGAACGGGGGGGAGATACGCAGTATTTT. The encoded protein is CSVERGGDTQYF.

A few counts support this clonotype. The chain combines TRBV7-6 with TRBJ2-7, with 7 bases identical to TRBD1. The CDR3 has 15 amino acids. Germline trimming cut 1 base from V and 3 bases from J; bases unmatched to any gene: 6. The V gene's germline CDR1 is SGHVS and CDR2 FNYEAQ. The CDR3, as DNA: TGTGCCAGCAGCTTAGACGTCGGACAGGTCTACGAGCAGTACTTC. As protein: CASSLDVGQVYEQYF.

Here the CDR3 DNA reads TGTGCCACCAGCAGAGCAGCCTCTGGGGCCAACGTCCTGACTTTC. Its protein product is CATSRAASGANVLTF. The V and J genes are TRBV15 and TRBJ2-6, with D unclear. From germline, CDR1 is LNHNV and CDR2 YYDKDF (reference sequence). V was clipped by 1 base and J by 0 bases, with 4 bases between them. This CDR3 is 15 amino acids long.

The V call is TRBV7-9, the J call TRBJ1-6; D possibly corresponds to TRBD1 (6 bases). Germline assignment: CDR1 SEHNR and CDR2 FQNEAQ (reference sequence). The CDR3 covers 13 residues. The V gene lost 5 bases and the J gene lost 10 bases, with 12 bases spanning the gap. The CDR3 DNA reads as TGTGCCAGCAGCGGACTTGGGGGCTCACCCCTCCACTTT. As protein: CASSGLGGSPLHF.